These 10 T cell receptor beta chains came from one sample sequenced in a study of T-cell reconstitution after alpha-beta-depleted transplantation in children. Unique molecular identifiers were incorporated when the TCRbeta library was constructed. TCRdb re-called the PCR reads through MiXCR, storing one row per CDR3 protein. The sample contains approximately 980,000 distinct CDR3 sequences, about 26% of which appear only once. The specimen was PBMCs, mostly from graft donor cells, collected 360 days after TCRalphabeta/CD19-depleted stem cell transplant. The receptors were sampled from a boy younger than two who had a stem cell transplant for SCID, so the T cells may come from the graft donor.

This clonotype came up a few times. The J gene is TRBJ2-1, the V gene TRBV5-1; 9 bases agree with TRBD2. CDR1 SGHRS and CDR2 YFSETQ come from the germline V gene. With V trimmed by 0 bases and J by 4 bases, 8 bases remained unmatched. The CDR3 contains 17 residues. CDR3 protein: CASSLDSTSGQYNEQFF. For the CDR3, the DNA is TGCGCCAGCAGCTTGGATTCGACTAGCGGACAGTACAATGAGCAGTTCTTC.

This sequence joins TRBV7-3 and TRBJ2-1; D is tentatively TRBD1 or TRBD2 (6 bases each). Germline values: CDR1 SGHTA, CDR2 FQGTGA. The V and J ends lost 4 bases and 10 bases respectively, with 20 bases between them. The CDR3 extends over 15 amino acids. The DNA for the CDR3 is TGTGCCAGCAGCTGGGGGGCAGGGATGTACAGCGAGCAGTTCTTC. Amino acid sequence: CASSWGAGMYSEQFF.

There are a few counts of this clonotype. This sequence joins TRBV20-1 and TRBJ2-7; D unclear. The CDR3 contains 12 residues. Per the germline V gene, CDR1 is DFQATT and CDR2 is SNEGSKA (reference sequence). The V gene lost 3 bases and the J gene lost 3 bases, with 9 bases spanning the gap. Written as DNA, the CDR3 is TGCAGTGCTAGCAGTCGGCTCTACGAGCAGTACTTC. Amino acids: CSASSRLYEQYF.

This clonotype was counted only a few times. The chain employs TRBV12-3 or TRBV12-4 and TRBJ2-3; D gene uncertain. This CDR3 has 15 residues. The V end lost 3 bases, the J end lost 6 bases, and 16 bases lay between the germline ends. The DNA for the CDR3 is TGTGCCAGCAGTTTTGGCTTACCAGTGAGGGATACGCAGTATTTT. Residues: CASSFGLPVRDTQYF.

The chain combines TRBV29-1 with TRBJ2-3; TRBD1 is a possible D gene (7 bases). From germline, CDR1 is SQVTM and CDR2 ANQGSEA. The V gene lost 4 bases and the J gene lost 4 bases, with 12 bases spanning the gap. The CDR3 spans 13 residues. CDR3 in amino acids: CSVAEGAADTQYF. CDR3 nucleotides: TGCAGCGTTGCGGAGGGGGCCGCAGATACGCAGTATTTT.

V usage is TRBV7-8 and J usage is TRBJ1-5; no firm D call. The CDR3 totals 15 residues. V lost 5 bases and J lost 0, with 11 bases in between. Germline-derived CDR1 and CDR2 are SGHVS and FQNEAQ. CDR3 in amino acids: CASSPYGYSNQPQHF. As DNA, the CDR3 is TGTGCCAGCAGCCCCTATGGGTATAGCAATCAGCCCCAGCATTTT.

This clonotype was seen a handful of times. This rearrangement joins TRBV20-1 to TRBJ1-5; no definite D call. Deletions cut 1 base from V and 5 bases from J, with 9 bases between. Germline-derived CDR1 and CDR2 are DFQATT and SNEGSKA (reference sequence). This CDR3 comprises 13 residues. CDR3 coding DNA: TGCAGTGCTAGAGGGCGTCCCGATCAGCCCCAGCATTTT. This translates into CSARGRPDQPQHF.

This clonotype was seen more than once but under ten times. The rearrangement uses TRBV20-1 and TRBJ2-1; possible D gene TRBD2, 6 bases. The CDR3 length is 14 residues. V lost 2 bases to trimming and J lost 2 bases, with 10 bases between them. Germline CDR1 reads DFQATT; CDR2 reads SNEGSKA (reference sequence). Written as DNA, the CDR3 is TGCAGTGCTAGATGGCGCGGGGCCTACAATGAGCAGTTCTTC. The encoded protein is CSARWRGAYNEQFF.

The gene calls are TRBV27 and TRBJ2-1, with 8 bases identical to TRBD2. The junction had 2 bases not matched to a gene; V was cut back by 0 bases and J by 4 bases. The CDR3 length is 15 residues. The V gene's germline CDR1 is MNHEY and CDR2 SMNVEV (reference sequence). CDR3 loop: CASSLSSGAYNEQFF. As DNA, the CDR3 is TGTGCCAGCAGTTTATCTAGCGGGGCGTACAATGAGCAGTTCTTC.

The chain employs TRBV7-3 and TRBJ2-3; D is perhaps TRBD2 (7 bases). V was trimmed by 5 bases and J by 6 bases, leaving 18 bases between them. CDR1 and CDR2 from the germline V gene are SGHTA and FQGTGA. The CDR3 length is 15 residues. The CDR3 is CASSRLGGARDTQYF. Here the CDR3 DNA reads TGTGCCAGCAGCCGGTTGGGGGGGGCCCGTGATACGCAGTATTTT.